This T cell receptor (beta chain) was recorded in a study of long-term antiretroviral therapy in people with HIV. Broader study findings: Clones that had undergone expansion before ART dominated the repertoire at all time points.

It was version v3.0 of the immunoSEQ assay that was run at survey level. Profiled with immunoSEQ multiplex PCR; TCRdb holds only in-frame clones, not every one. The data hold approximately 17,000 clones, with roughly 75% observed a single time. V lost 5 bases and J lost 7; bases outside the gene matches: 5. Germline-derived CDR1 and CDR2 are KGHSH and LQKENI. The CDR3 has 13 residues. This clone came up a few times. Its antigen is unidentified. Source: unsorted PBMCs, taken 1.5 years before starting antiretroviral therapy. The TCR was taken from a woman aged 45-65 years with HIV. This chain joins TRBV18 and TRBJ1-5, with 7 positions matching TRBD1. The CDR3 protein is CASSNTGDQPQHF. The CDR3 DNA reads TGTGCCAGCTCAAATACAGGGGACCAGCCCCAGCATTTT.